These 7 T cell receptor beta chains share one sample of origin, sequenced in a study of blood T cell repertoires in COVID-19 (dated by TCRdb to the early 2020s). Library creation used the immunoSEQ multiplex PCR assay. The clones in this table, taken by TCRdb from immuneACCESS, are in-frame only. Not every clone is retained; where verified, under half of the shortfall comes from an unresolved V gene, and the cause of the rest is unknown. The sample table records about 76,000 clones; approximately 86% of these occur just once. The ten largest clonotypes hold roughly 12% of the sample. Input material: peripheral blood. These receptors originate from a human donor in a cohort sampled during active COVID-19.

The genes are TRBV5-4 and TRBJ2-2; TRBD2 matches 8 bases. J was trimmed by 0 bases and V by 4 bases; bases with no gene match: 5. CDR1 is SGHNT, CDR2 YYREEE, per germline (reference sequence). The length of the CDR3 is 16 residues. CDR3 coding DNA: TGTGCCAGCAGCCCGGGGGGGCCCCCGAACACCGGGGAGCTGTTTTTT. Translated: CASSPGGPPNTGELFF.

The rearrangement links TRBV5-1 to TRBJ2-1, with TRBD1 as a possible D gene (6 bases). The CDR3 sequence is 16 residues long. CDR1 and CDR2 (germline): SGHRS, YFSETQ. Trimming took off 0 bases at V and 5 bases at J, with 15 bases between the two ends. CDR3 coding DNA: TGCGCCAGCAGCTTGGTGGGGGCCGGGTCGAACAATGAGCAGTTCTTC. Its translation: CASSLVGAGSNNEQFF. Supplemented by reference TRBV5-1 and TRBJ2-1, the full variable domain reads KAGVTQTPRYLIKTRGQQVTLSCSPISGHRSVSWYQQTPGQGLQFLFEYFSETQRNKGNFPGRFSGRQFSNSRSEMNVSTLELGDSALYLCASSLVGAGSNNEQFFGPGTRLTVL.

J is TRBJ2-7 and V is TRBV27; D is unclear. The CDR3 is 12 amino acids. Germline assignment: CDR1 MNHEY and CDR2 SMNVEV (reference sequence). V shed 5 bases and J shed 0 bases, with 5 bases lying between them. The CDR3 reads CASSPSSYEQYF. The CDR3 DNA follows: TGTGCCAGCAGTCCCAGCTCCTACGAGCAGTACTTC.

The chain combines TRBV5-4 with TRBJ1-2; the D is unclear. Trimming took off 4 bases at V and 6 bases at J, with 10 bases between the two ends. CDR1 is SGHNT and CDR2 is YYREEE in the germline V gene (reference sequence). The CDR3 spans 12 residues. CDR3 DNA sequence: TGTGCCAGCAGCCCGAATGTAGATGGCTACACCTTC. Amino acids: CASSPNVDGYTF. Supplemented by reference TRBV5-4 and TRBJ1-2, the full variable domain reads ETGVTQSPTHLIKTRGQQVTLRCSSQSGHNTVSWYQQALGQGPQFIFQYYREEENGRGNFPPRFSGLQFPNYSSELNVNALELDDSALYLCASSPNVDGYTFGSGTRLTVV.

This clone was observed a handful of times. This chain links TRBV4-1 with TRBJ2-2; TRBD2 matches at 8 bases. Germline trimming cut 2 bases from V and 0 bases from J; bases unmatched to any gene: 5. Germline V lookup: CDR1 MGHRA, CDR2 YSYEKL. The CDR3 runs 17 residues. The CDR3, as DNA: TGCGCCAGCAGCCAAATACTAGCGGCTCCGAACACCGGGGAGCTGTTTTTT. Amino acids: CASSQILAAPNTGELFF.

The J gene is TRBJ1-1, the V gene TRBV12-3 or TRBV12-4; no firm D call. The V and J ends lost 3 bases and 9 bases respectively, with 14 bases between them. This CDR3 has 13 amino acids. DNA of the CDR3: TGTGCCAGCAGTTTTGCCCCTGGGGAGAAAGCTTTCTTT. Encoded protein: CASSFAPGEKAFF.

This rearrangement joins TRBV11-3 to TRBJ2-1; D not certain. There are 13 residues in the CDR3. The V end was cut by 4 bases, the J end by 4 bases, with 8 bases between. Germline-derived CDR1 and CDR2 are SGHNT and YENEEA. The CDR3 DNA follows: TGTGCCAGCAGCTCAAACTATTACAATGAGCAGTTCTTC. This gives the protein CASSSNYYNEQFF.